The 22 T cell receptor beta chains in this list originate from one sample, sequenced in a study of T cells in narcolepsy. Measured with immunoSEQ multiplex PCR; TCRdb has only the in-frame clones, and not every one. The sample lists 25,000 to 35,000 clones; around 79% were seen once. The sequencing sample was made of memory (CD45RA-) CD4+ T cells from blood. Receptors originate from a human donor in good health.

The chain has TRBV11-2 and TRBJ1-2; D may be TRBD1 (5 bases). The CDR3 runs 13 residues. The ends were cut back, 4 bases at V and 7 bases at J, with 13 bases in the middle. Germline V gene sequence: CDR1 SGHAT, CDR2 FQNNGV. The CDR3 sequence is CASSSGGEGGYTF. The CDR3 DNA follows: TGTGCCAGCAGCTCCGGGGGAGAGGGTGGCTACACCTTC.

This clone came up a few times. The V gene is TRBV19, the J gene TRBJ1-1, with D uncertain. Germline V gene data show CDR1 as LNHDA and CDR2 as SQIVND (reference sequence). V was shortened by 7 bases and J by 0 bases, with 12 bases between the two germline ends. There are 14 residues in the CDR3. The CDR3 coding sequence is TGTGCCAGTATGAGGCAGCGTATGAACACTGAAGCTTTCTTT. This gives the protein CASMRQRMNTEAFF.

The gene calls are TRBV7-8 and TRBJ1-2; D is unresolved. The V gene's germline CDR1 is SGHVS and CDR2 FQNEAQ. V dropped 5 bases and J dropped 8 bases, with 18 bases sitting between them. This CDR3 is 14 amino acids long. The chain's CDR3 is CASSPTAGPSGYTF. CDR3 DNA: TGTGCCAGCAGCCCTACCGCGGGCCCCTCAGGCTACACCTTC.

In this sample, this clone turned up once. CDR3 nucleotides: TGCAGTGCTCCGTACTATGGCTACACCTTC. Translation gives CSAPYYGYTF. The rearrangement uses TRBV20-1 and TRBJ1-2, with D unresolved. With 5 bases removed from V and 3 bases from J, the gap between germline ends came to 4 bases. The CDR3 is 10 amino acids. CDR1 and CDR2 from the germline V gene are DFQATT and SNEGSKA (reference sequence).

This clone appeared a single time. CDR3 region: CASSVPQSAGTDTQYF. CDR3 nucleotide sequence: TGCGCCAGCAGCGTTCCTCAGTCGGCCGGCACAGATACGCAGTATTTT. The gene calls are TRBV5-1 and TRBJ2-3; D uncertain. The V gene's germline CDR1 is SGHRS and CDR2 YFSETQ. The ends were cut back, 4 bases at V and 1 base at J, with 16 bases in the middle. This CDR3 contains 16 residues.

The gene calls are TRBV6-5 and TRBJ1-2, with D maybe TRBD1 (5 bases). The germline V gene encodes CDR1 MNHEY and CDR2 SVGAGI. V lost 6 bases to trimming and J lost 5 bases, with 16 bases between them. The length of the CDR3 is 14 residues. CDR3 coding DNA: TGTGCCAGCAGACCTCACGGTGAGGGGTATGGCTACACCTTC. Translating it yields CASRPHGEGYGYTF.

The CDR3, as DNA: TGTGCCAGCAGCTTAATCTCAGATACGCAGTATTTT. This sequence encodes CASSLISDTQYF. J is TRBJ2-3 and V is TRBV13, with D unresolved. Per germline, CDR1 PRHDT and CDR2 FYEKMQ (reference sequence). With 2 bases removed from V and 4 bases from J, the gap between germline ends came to 4 bases. The CDR3 totals 12 residues.

V gene TRBV7-3 combines with J gene TRBJ2-3, with 9 bases aligning to TRBD2. V was pared by 2 bases and J by 2 bases, with 8 bases of the junction left unmatched. CDR1 is SGHTA and CDR2 is FQGTGA in the germline V gene. CDR3 length: 17 residues. CDR3 DNA sequence: TGTGCCAGCAGCTTAGTCCCTAGCGGGGCGGTCACAGATACGCAGTATTTT. Translated: CASSLVPSGAVTDTQYF. Using reference TRBV7-3 and TRBJ2-3 for the parts outside the CDR3, the full variable domain is GAGVSQTPSNKVTEKGKYVELRCDPISGHTALYWYRQSLGQGPEFLIYFQGTGAADDSGLPNDRFFAVRPEGSVSTLKIQRTERGDSAVYLCASSLVPSGAVTDTQYFGPGTRLTVL.

V is TRBV7-2 and J is TRBJ1-2; 10 nucleotides align to TRBD1. Germline CDR1 and CDR2: SGHTA and FQGNSA. The trim removed 5 bases at V and 8 bases at J, leaving 14 bases unmatched. The CDR3 has 16 amino acids. CDR3 protein: CASSASGTGAQTGYTF. The CDR3 nucleotides read TGTGCCAGCAGCGCCTCCGGGACAGGGGCCCAAACGGGCTACACCTTC.

The chain employs TRBV7-3 and TRBJ2-7; D ambiguous. CDR3 length: 12 amino acids. Per the germline V gene, CDR1 is SGHTA and CDR2 is FQGTGA. The ends were cut back, 2 bases at V and 9 bases at J, with 11 bases in the middle. CDR3 amino acids: CASSLDSFSQYF. In nucleotides, the CDR3 is TGTGCCAGCAGCTTAGATTCCTTTTCGCAGTACTTC.

The chain recombines TRBV7-9 with TRBJ2-1; D gene uncertain. Trimming shortened V by 2 bases and J by 8 bases, and 7 bases separated the two germline ends. The CDR3 consists of 12 residues. The germline CDR1 and CDR2 sequences are SEHNR and FQNEAQ (reference sequence). CDR3 in DNA: TGTGCCAGCAGCTTATTAAGGGATGAGCAGTTCTTC. Its protein is CASSLLRDEQFF. Filled out from reference TRBV7-9 and TRBJ2-1, the complete variable domain reads DTGVSQNPRHKITKRGQNVTFRCDPISEHNRLYWYRQTLGQGPEFLTYFQNEAQLEKSRLLSDRFSAERPKGSFSTLEIQRTEQGDSAMYLCASSLLRDEQFFGPGTRLTVL.

The chain employs TRBV23-1 and TRBJ2-5; D remains unclear. TRBV23-1 is identified as an open reading frame with a role that is uncertain. This CDR3 region has 12 residues. Between the trimmed V and J ends, which lost 6 bases and 4 bases, there was a span of 9 bases. CDR3 sequence: CASSPYVETQYF. CDR3 in DNA: TGCGCCAGCAGCCCCTACGTAGAGACCCAGTACTTC.

The rearrangement joins TRBV5-1 to TRBJ2-6; D is uncertain. Germline CDR1 SGHRS, CDR2 YFSETQ. V lost 0 bases and J 2 bases, leaving 9 bases between the germline ends. The CDR3 loop spans 16 amino acids. In DNA, the CDR3 is TGCGCCAGCAGCTTGGTTGGGGTACCTGGGGCCAACGTCCTGACTTTC. This gives the protein CASSLVGVPGANVLTF.

The V call is TRBV11-2, the J call TRBJ1-1, with no clear D. Germline loops: CDR1 SGHAT, CDR2 FQNNGV. V dropped 5 bases and J dropped 4 bases, with 17 bases sitting between them. CDR3 length: 15 amino acids. The CDR3 nucleotides read TGTGCCAGCAGCCAGCGGGGTTTCGGAGCCACTGAAGCTTTCTTT. Translation: CASSQRGFGATEAFF. Full variable domain (remainder filled in from reference TRBV11-2 and TRBJ1-1): EAGVAQSPRYKIIEKRQSVAFWCNPISGHATLYWYQQILGQGPKLLIQFQNNGVVDDSQLPKDRFSAERLKGVDSTLKIQPAKLEDSAVYLCASSQRGFGATEAFFGQGTRLTVV.

The chain links TRBV5-1 to TRBJ1-2, with 7 bases matching TRBD1. In germline, CDR1 is SGHRS, CDR2 YFSETQ. The V segment lost 4 bases and the J segment 6 bases; nucleotides outside the gene matches: 15. The CDR3 extends over 16 amino acids. The CDR3 DNA is TGCGCCAGCAGCCCAGCCGCCGGGCAGGGGGTGAATGGCTACACCTTC. It translates to CASSPAAGQGVNGYTF.

This chain uses TRBV6-1 with TRBJ1-1; the match to TRBD1 covers 8 bases. CDR1 is MNHNS, CDR2 SASEGT, per germline. V lost 7 bases to trimming and J lost 3 bases; unmatched junction nucleotides: 10. There are 15 residues in the CDR3. The CDR3 reads CASMAQGARDTEAFF. The CDR3, as DNA: TGTGCCAGCATGGCTCAGGGGGCGAGGGACACTGAAGCTTTCTTT.

CDR3 residues: CASGQGNTDTQYF. CDR3 DNA sequence: TGCGCCAGCGGCCAAGGGAACACAGATACGCAGTATTTT. The chain joins TRBV5-1 to TRBJ2-3; D is uncertain. V gave up 7 bases and J gave up 2 bases, with 11 bases separating them. Looked up from germline, CDR1 is SGHRS and CDR2 is YFSETQ. The CDR3 contains 13 residues.

The CDR3 here is CASSPSSGGGYLTEAFF. CDR3 DNA sequence: TGTGCCAGCAGCCCCAGCTCTGGAGGGGGATATCTCACTGAAGCTTTCTTT. The chain is built from TRBV5-5 and TRBJ1-1; D may be TRBD1 (6 bases). V was pared by 4 bases and J by 4 bases, with 23 bases between. The germline CDR1 and CDR2 sequences are SGHKS and YYEKEE (reference sequence). CDR3 size: 17 residues. Combining the CDR3 with reference TRBV5-5 and TRBJ1-1 gives the whole variable domain DAGVTQSPTHLIKTRGQQVTLRCSPISGHKSVSWYQQVLGQGPQFIFQYYEKEERGRGNFPDRFSARQFPNYSSELNVNALLLGDSALYLCASSPSSGGGYLTEAFFGQGTRLTVV.

The chain couples TRBV29-1 to TRBJ2-5, with D unclear. The CDR3 loop spans 15 amino acids. Trimming left V 3 bases short and J 3 bases short, with 17 bases between. CDR1 SQVTM and CDR2 ANQGSEA come from the germline V gene. In nucleotides, the CDR3 is TGCAGCGTTGATACACGATCTCTGGGGAAAGAGACCCAGTACTTC. Protein: CSVDTRSLGKETQYF.

V is TRBV5-1 and J is TRBJ1-5; D gene ambiguous. The ends were cut back, 4 bases at V and 3 bases at J, with 8 bases in the middle. The length of the CDR3 is 13 residues. Germline V lookup: CDR1 SGHRS, CDR2 YFSETQ. The CDR3 is CASSTDLNQPQHF. CDR3 nucleotide sequence: TGCGCCAGCAGCACGGACCTCAATCAGCCCCAGCATTTT.

For this clone: Different DNA sequences within this sample yield the same CDR3. This rearrangement joins TRBV28 to TRBJ1-2; D gene uncertain. CDR3 length: 11 amino acids. Germline-derived CDR1 and CDR2 are MDHEN and SYDVKM. Deletions cut 7 bases from V and 3 bases from J, with 6 bases between. The CDR3 reads CASTQDYGYTF. The CDR3 nucleotides read TGTGCCAGCACGCAGGACTATGGCTACACCTTC.

This sequence joins TRBV7-3 and TRBJ1-1; 12 positions match TRBD1. CDR3 length: 14 amino acids. After removal of 4 bases from V and 11 bases from J, the junction contained 8 bases not matched to a gene. Germline V gene data show CDR1 as SGHTA and CDR2 as FQGTGA. The CDR3 bases are TGTGCCAGCAGCTCTACCCCGGGACAGGGGGCCGCTTTCTTT. It is translated as CASSSTPGQGAAFF.